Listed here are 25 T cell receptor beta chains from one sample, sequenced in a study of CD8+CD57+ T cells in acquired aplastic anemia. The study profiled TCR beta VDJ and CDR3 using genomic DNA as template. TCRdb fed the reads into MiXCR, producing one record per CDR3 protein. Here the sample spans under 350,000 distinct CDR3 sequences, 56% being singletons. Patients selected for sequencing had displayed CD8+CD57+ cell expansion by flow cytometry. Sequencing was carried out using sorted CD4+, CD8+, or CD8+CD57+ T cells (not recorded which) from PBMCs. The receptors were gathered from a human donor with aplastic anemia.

The CDR3 loop is CASSGDRVGEKLFF. CDR3 in DNA: TGTGCCAGCAGCGGGGACAGGGTTGGAGAAAAACTGTTTTTT. This sequence joins TRBV7-9 and TRBJ1-4, with 9 bases fitting TRBD1. There are 14 residues in the CDR3. With 5 bases clipped from V and 8 bases from J, the junction kept 6 bases outside the gene matches. Germline values: CDR1 SEHNR, CDR2 FQNEAQ (reference sequence).

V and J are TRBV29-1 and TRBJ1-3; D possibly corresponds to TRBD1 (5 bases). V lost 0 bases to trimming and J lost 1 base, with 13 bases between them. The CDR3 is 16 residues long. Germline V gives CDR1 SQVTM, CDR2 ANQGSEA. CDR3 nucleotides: TGCAGCGTTGAAGAGGCCCGCGGGGGATCTGGAAACACCATATATTTT. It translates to CSVEEARGGSGNTIYF.

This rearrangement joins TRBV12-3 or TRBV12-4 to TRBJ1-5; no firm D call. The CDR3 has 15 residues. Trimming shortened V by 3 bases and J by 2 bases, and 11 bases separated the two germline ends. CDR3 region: CASSFLSVGNQPQHF. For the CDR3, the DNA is TGTGCCAGCAGTTTCCTATCAGTGGGCAATCAGCCCCAGCATTTT.

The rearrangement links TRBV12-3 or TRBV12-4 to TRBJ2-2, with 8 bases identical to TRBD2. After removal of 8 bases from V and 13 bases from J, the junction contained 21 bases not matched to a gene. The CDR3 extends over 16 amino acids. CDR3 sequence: CASGTGGLVRSRGLFF. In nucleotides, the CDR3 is TGTGCCAGCGGAACTGGGGGACTAGTTCGATCGAGGGGGCTGTTTTTT.

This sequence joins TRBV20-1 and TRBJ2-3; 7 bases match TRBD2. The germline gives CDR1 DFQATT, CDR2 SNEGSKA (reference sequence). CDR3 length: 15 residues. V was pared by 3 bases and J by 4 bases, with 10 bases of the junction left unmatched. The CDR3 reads CSASFTQRESDTQYF. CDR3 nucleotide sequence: TGCAGTGCTAGTTTTACCCAGCGGGAATCAGATACGCAGTATTTT.

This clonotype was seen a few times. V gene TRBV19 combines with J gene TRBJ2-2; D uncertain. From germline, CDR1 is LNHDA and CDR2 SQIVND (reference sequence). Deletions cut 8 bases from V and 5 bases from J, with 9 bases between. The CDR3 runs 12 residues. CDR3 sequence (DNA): TGTGCCAGTTGTCACGGAACCGGGGAGCTGTTTTTT. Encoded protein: CASCHGTGELFF.

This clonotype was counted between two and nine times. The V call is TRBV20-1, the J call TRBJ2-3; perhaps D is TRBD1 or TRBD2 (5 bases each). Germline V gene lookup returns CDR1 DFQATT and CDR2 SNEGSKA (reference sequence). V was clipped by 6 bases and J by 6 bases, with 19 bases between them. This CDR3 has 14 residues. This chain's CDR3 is CSAPRDREGDTQYF. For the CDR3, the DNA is TGCAGTGCACCCCGGGACCGCGAGGGCGATACGCAGTATTTT.

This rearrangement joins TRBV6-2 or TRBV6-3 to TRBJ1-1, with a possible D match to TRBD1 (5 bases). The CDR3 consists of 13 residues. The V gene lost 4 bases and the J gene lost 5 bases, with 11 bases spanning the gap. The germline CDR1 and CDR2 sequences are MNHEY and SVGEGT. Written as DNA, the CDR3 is TGTGCCAGCAGTTGGGGGGTGGGGACTGAAGCTTTCTTT. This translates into CASSWGVGTEAFF.

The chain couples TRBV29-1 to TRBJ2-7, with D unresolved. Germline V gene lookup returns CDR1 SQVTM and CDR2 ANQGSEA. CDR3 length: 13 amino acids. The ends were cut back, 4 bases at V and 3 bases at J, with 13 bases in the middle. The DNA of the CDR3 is TGCAGCGTTGGAGCTTCCCCCCGCTACGAGCAGTACTTC. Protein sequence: CSVGASPRYEQYF.

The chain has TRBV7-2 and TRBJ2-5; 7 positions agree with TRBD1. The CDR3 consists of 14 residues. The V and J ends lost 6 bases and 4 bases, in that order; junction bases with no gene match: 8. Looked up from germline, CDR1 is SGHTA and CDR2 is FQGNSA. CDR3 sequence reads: CASSRDSWVETQYF. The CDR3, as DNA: TGTGCCAGCAGTAGGGACAGTTGGGTAGAGACCCAGTACTTC.

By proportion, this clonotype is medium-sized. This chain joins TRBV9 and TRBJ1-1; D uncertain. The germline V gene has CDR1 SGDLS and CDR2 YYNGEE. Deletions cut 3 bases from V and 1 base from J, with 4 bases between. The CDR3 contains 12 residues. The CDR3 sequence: CASSGSNTEAFF. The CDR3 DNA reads TGTGCCAGCAGCGGATCGAACACTGAAGCTTTCTTT.

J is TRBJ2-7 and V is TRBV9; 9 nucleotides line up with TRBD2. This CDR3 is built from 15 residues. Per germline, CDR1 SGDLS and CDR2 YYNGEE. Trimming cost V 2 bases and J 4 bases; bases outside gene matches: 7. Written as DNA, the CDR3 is TGTGCCAGCAGCGTCGAGAGCGGGGGGAGGTACGAGCAGTACTTC. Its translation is CASSVESGGRYEQYF.

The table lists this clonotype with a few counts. CDR3: CASSSTVNYGYTF. CDR3 coding DNA: TGTGCCAGCAGTTCCACAGTTAACTATGGCTACACCTTC. The chain recombines TRBV6-5 with TRBJ1-2; D gene uncertain. The germline CDR1 and CDR2 sequences are MNHEY and SVGAGI. V was clipped by 4 bases and J by 1 base, with 7 bases between them. The CDR3 consists of 13 residues.

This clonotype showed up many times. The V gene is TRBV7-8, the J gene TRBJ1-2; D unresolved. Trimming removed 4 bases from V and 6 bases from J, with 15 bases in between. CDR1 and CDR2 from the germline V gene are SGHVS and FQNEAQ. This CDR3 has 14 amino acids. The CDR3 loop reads CASSSFVARNGYTF. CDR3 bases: TGTGCCAGCAGCTCTTTCGTGGCGCGCAATGGCTACACCTTC.

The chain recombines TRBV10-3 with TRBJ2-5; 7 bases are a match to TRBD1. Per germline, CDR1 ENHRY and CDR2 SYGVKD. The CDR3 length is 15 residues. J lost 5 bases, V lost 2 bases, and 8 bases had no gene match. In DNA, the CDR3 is TGTGCCATCAGTGAGGGGACAGTACTCTCGGAGACCCAGTACTTC. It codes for CAISEGTVLSETQYF.

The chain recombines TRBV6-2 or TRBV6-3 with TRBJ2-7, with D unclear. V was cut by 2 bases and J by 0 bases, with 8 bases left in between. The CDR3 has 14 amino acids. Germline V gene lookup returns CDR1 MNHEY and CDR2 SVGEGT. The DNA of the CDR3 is TGTGCCAGCAGTTACAGGGCGAGCTCCTACGAGCAGTACTTC. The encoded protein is CASSYRASSYEQYF.

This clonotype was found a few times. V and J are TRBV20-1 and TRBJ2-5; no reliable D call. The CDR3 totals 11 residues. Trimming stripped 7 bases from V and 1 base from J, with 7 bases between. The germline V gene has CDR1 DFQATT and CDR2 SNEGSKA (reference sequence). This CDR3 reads CSGAGQETQYF. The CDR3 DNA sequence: TGCAGTGGGGCCGGCCAAGAGACCCAGTACTTC.

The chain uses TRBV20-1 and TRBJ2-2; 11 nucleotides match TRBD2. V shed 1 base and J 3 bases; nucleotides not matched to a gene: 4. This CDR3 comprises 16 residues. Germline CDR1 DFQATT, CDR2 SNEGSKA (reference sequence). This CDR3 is CSARASSGGHTGELFF. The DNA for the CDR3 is TGCAGTGCTAGAGCCTCTAGCGGGGGGCACACCGGGGAGCTGTTTTTT.

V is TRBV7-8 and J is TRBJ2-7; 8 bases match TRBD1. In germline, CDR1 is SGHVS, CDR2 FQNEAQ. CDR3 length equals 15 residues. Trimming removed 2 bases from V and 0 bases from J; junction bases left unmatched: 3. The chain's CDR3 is CASSLKDRVSYEQYF. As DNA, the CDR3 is TGTGCCAGCAGCTTAAAGGACAGGGTCTCCTACGAGCAGTACTTC.

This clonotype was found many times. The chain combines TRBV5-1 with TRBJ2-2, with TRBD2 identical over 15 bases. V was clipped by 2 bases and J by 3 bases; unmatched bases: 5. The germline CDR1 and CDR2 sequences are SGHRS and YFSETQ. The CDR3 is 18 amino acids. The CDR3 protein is CASSLRTSGGAHTGELFF. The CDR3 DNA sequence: TGCGCCAGCAGCTTAAGGACTAGCGGGGGGGCCCACACCGGGGAGCTGTTTTTT.

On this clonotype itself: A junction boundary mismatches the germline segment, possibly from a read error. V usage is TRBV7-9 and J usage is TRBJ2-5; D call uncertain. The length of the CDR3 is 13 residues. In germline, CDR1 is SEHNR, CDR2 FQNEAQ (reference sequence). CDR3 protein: CTSSLDARETQYF. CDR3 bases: TGTACCAGCAGCCTAGATGCCCGAGAGACCCAGTACTTC.

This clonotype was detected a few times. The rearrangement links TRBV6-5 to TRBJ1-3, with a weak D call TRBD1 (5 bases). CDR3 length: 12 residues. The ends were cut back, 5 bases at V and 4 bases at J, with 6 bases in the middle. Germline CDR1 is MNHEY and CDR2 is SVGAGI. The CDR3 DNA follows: TGTGCCAGCAGTGCAGGGGGAAACACCATATATTTT. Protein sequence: CASSAGGNTIYF.

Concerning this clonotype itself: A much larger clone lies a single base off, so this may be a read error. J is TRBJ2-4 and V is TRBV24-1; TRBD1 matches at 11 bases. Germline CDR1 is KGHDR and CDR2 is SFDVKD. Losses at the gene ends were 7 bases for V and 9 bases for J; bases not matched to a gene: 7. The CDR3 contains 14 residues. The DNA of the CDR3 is TGTGCCACCAGGGGGGACAGGGGGGGAGGCATTCAGTACTTC. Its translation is CATRGDRGGGIQYF.

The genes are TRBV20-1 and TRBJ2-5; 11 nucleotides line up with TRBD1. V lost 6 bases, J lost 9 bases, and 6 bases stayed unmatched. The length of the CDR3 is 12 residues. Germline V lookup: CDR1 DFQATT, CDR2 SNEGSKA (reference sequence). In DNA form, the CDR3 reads TGCAGTGCGGGGACAGGGGGTCAGCCCCAGTACTTC. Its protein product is CSAGTGGQPQYF.

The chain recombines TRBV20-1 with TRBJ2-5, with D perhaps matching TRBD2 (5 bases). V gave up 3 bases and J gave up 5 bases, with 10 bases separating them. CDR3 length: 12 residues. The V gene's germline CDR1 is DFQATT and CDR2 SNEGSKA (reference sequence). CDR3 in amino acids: CSARTGSETQYF. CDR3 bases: TGCAGTGCTAGGACTGGGAGCGAGACCCAGTACTTC.